Given below is one T cell receptor (beta chain) in context. Only in-frame clones appear in the TCRdb table, and some are missing; sequencing was by immunoSEQ multiplex PCR. Here the sample spans around 88,000 clones, approximately 90% being singletons. The sample originates from a study of blood T cell repertoires in COVID-19. The sequence was collected from an elderly woman with acute or convalescent COVID-19. The specimen was peripheral blood.

DNA for the CDR3: TGTGCCAGCAGCCAACCAGGACTAGCGGGAGTTGAGCAGTTCTTC. Residues: CASSQPGLAGVEQFF. The genes are TRBV4-2 and TRBJ2-1, with TRBD2 identical over 13 bases. The CDR3 is 15 residues long. With V trimmed by 2 bases and J by 9 bases, 4 bases remained unmatched. Germline CDR1 reads LGHNA; CDR2 reads YNFKEQ.